The 14 T cell receptor beta chains in this list originate from one sample, sequenced in a study of human T cells and chemical hapten exposure. TCRdb processed the 5' RACE reads anew with MiXCR; each CDR3 protein has one entry. This sample yields tens of thousands of distinct CDR3 sequences, of which 6.5% to 8.5% are seen a single time; under 3% belongs to the top ten. Total RNA was isolated from whole blood that had not been fractionated. The receptor set was obtained from a male donor in good health.

This clonotype has at least ten counts. The J gene is TRBJ2-7, the V gene TRBV11-2, with 16 bases identical to TRBD2. The CDR3 consists of 15 residues. The ends lost 5 bases at V and 2 bases at J; junction bases unmatched: 0. Germline-derived CDR1 and CDR2 are SGHAT and FQNNGV. CDR3 residues: CASSGTSGRAYEQYF. CDR3 nucleotide sequence: TGTGCCAGCAGCGGGACTAGCGGGAGGGCCTACGAGCAGTACTTC.

This clonotype was counted ten times or more. V usage is TRBV6-6 and J usage is TRBJ2-3, with 9 bases fitting TRBD2. Per germline, CDR1 MNHNY and CDR2 SVGAGI (reference sequence). CDR3 length: 18 amino acids. V was pared by 2 bases and J by 0 bases, with 9 bases of the junction left unmatched. The DNA of the CDR3 is TGTGCCAGCAGTTACCGGGCTAGCGGGACAGTTAGCACAGATACGCAGTATTTT. It yields the protein CASSYRASGTVSTDTQYF.

This clonotype was counted between two and nine times. The chain carries TRBV19 and TRBJ1-1; D call uncertain. The CDR3 spans 13 residues. CDR1 and CDR2 from the germline V gene are LNHDA and SQIVND (reference sequence). Trimming took 6 bases from V and 4 from J, leaving 12 bases between them. The CDR3 DNA sequence: TGTGCCAGTAGCACCCTGGGTATCACTGAAGCTTTCTTT. Translated, it gives CASSTLGITEAFF.

This clonotype was seen ten or more times. This chain uses TRBV11-2 with TRBJ2-3; weak D call: TRBD2 (5 bases). The germline gives CDR1 SGHAT, CDR2 FQNNGV. CDR3 length: 14 residues. Trimming took off 1 base at V and 5 bases at J, with 10 bases between the two ends. In nucleotides, the CDR3 is TGTGCCAGCAGCTTAGTTAACCGGGGAGATACGCAGTATTTT. Amino acids: CASSLVNRGDTQYF.

The sample holds many counts of this clonotype. The V gene is TRBV7-2, the J gene TRBJ1-1; TRBD1 matches 9 bases. CDR3 size: 13 residues. The germline V gene has CDR1 SGHTA and CDR2 FQGNSA. V gave up 4 bases and J gave up 3 bases; unmatched junction bases: 0. CDR3 in amino acids: CASSWDRDTEAFF. The CDR3, as DNA: TGTGCCAGCAGCTGGGACAGGGACACTGAAGCTTTCTTT.

The chain has TRBV5-6 and TRBJ2-3; D tentatively reads TRBD1 or TRBD2 (6 bases each). This CDR3 has 14 amino acids. Germline V gives CDR1 SGHDT, CDR2 YYEEEE. Between the trimmed V and J ends, which lost 7 bases and 3 bases, there was a span of 15 bases. CDR3 amino acids: CASGFQGRTDTQYF. For the CDR3, the DNA is TGTGCCAGCGGTTTCCAGGGGAGGACAGATACGCAGTATTTT.

This clonotype was found many times. The chain couples TRBV20-1 to TRBJ2-6; perhaps TRBD1 as D (7 bases). The CDR3 has 16 amino acids. Germline CDR1 reads DFQATT; CDR2 reads SNEGSKA (reference sequence). V gave up 3 bases and J gave up 2 bases, with 14 bases separating them. DNA of the CDR3: TGCAGTGCTAGGAGTCAGGGGGGCGCTGGGGCCAACGTCCTGACTTTC. Residues: CSARSQGGAGANVLTF.

In regard to this clonotype: One base away lies a much larger clone, so this may be a sequencing read error. The chain joins TRBV2 to TRBJ1-1, with D possibly TRBD1 on 6 matching bases. The CDR3 loop spans 14 amino acids. V lost 6 bases and J 1 base, leaving 12 bases between the germline ends. CDR1 and CDR2 (germline): SNHLY, FYNNEI. Here the CDR3 DNA reads TGTGCCAGCAGAGATAGGGGGTGGAACACTGAAGCTTTCTTT. Its translation: CASRDRGWNTEAFF.

The chain has TRBV2 and TRBJ1-1; D is uncertain. Looked up from germline, CDR1 is SNHLY and CDR2 is FYNNEI. The CDR3 extends over 13 amino acids. The V and J ends lost 7 bases and 5 bases respectively, with 14 bases between them. CDR3 amino acids: CASKVTFWTEAFF. CDR3 DNA sequence: TGTGCCAGCAAAGTGACATTTTGGACTGAAGCTTTCTTT.

V is TRBV29-1 and J is TRBJ2-5; weak D call: TRBD2 (5 bases). CDR1 and CDR2 (germline): SQVTM, ANQGSEA. With 6 bases removed from V and 7 bases from J, the gap between germline ends came to 9 bases. This CDR3 region has 10 residues. This chain's CDR3 is CSVAEGTQYF. The CDR3 bases are TGCAGCGTCGCAGAGGGGACCCAGTACTTC.

This clonotype has ten or more counts. V gene TRBV20-1 combines with J gene TRBJ2-3; D might be TRBD1 or TRBD2, each matching 6 bases. The CDR3 contains 14 residues. The ends were cut back, 4 bases at V and 3 bases at J, with 14 bases in the middle. CDR1 and CDR2 from the germline V gene are DFQATT and SNEGSKA (reference sequence). Here the CDR3 DNA reads TGCAGTGCTATGGGGGCCGGAGGGACAGATACGCAGTATTTT. Protein sequence: CSAMGAGGTDTQYF.

This clonotype was counted only a few times. The chain recombines TRBV12-3 or TRBV12-4 with TRBJ2-3; the D is unclear. The CDR3 is 17 residues long. V lost 4 bases, J lost 1 base, and 18 bases lay in between. CDR3 in DNA: TGTGCCAGCAGTTCCCTGGGCGCGGAGTCGGGCACAGATACGCAGTATTTT. Its translation: CASSSLGAESGTDTQYF.

The chain has TRBV7-2 and TRBJ1-1, with 9 bases aligning to TRBD1. CDR1 is SGHTA, CDR2 FQGNSA, per germline. The CDR3 totals 17 residues. The junction had 14 bases not matched to a gene; V was cut back by 5 bases and J by 4 bases. The CDR3 loop is CASSPLGRGQGGTEAFF. CDR3 nucleotide sequence: TGTGCCAGCAGCCCTCTCGGGCGGGGACAGGGTGGCACTGAAGCTTTCTTT. Full variable domain (outside the CDR3, taken from reference TRBV7-2 and TRBJ1-1): GAGVSQSPSNKVTEKGKDVELRCDPISGHTALYWYRQSLGQGLEFLIYFQGNSAPDKSGLPSDRFSAERTGGSVSTLTIQRTQQEDSAVYLCASSPLGRGQGGTEAFFGQGTRLTVV.

In its sample, this clonotype ranks as medium-sized (0.01 to 0.1%). This chain uses TRBV20-1 with TRBJ1-1, with D possibly TRBD1 on 5 matching bases. The CDR3 runs 15 residues. In germline, CDR1 is DFQATT, CDR2 SNEGSKA (reference sequence). V lost 0 bases and J lost 4, with 15 bases in between. The DNA for the CDR3 is TGCAGTGCTAGAGATCTGGGCAGGGAAAGCACTGAAGCTTTCTTT. Translated: CSARDLGRESTEAFF.